This record concerns one T cell receptor beta chain sequence. What it binds is not known. The data stem from a study of T cell repertoires in cytomegalovirus infection. Study context: Indications came from public TCR beta signatures; they pointed to CMV infection and to a matching HLA type.

Study-wide results and limits: HLA-C-restricted TCR beta clonotypes specific for CMV led the ex vivo response.

MiXCR was run by TCRdb on the reads, yielding one entry per CDR3 protein. In the table there are 150,000 to 200,000 distinct CDR3 sequences, 28% of which are singletons. The receptor was derived from a human donor in good health (CMV status not recorded). Some clones in this sample may be carry-over from other donors' samples. Sequencing was performed on PBMCs.

This CDR3 is CASSLGTSGTDTQYF. The CDR3 DNA sequence: TGTGCCAGCAGCTTAGGGACTAGCGGGACAGATACGCAGTATTTT. The chain combines TRBV7-6 with TRBJ2-3, with TRBD2 matching 11 bases. The CDR3 covers 15 residues. V lost 1 base, J lost 3 bases, and 0 bases stayed unmatched. Germline V gene sequence: CDR1 SGHVS, CDR2 FNYEAQ. Using reference TRBV7-6 and TRBJ2-3 for the parts outside the CDR3, the full variable domain is GAGVSQSPRYKVTKRGQDVALRCDPISGHVSLYWYRQALGQGPEFLTYFNYEAQQDKSGLPNDRFSAERPEGSISTLTIQRTEQRDSAMYRCASSLGTSGTDTQYFGPGTRLTVL.